This T cell receptor beta chain was retrieved from a study of T cell clonotyping in hematopoietic cell transplantation. Produced via immunoSEQ multiplex PCR; TCRdb's table is partial and in-frame only. The data contain over 6,000 clones, about 86% of them singletons. Study results and limitations: CD4 and CD8 repertoire contributions could not be separated without sorting.

Recipients were bled about 28 days pretransplant and at posttransplant days 30, 100, 180. Remarks on this clone: Its antigen is currently unknown.

Losses at the gene ends were 4 bases for V and 6 bases for J; bases not matched to a gene: 3. This CDR3 region has 14 residues. Looked up from germline, CDR1 is MNHEY and CDR2 is SMNVEV (reference sequence). V usage is TRBV27 and J usage is TRBJ2-1; TRBD2 aligns across 10 bases. The sample consisted of peripheral blood mononuclear cells, taken 100 days after allogeneic stem cell transplant. The clonotype comes from a female patient aged 40 to 55 who had an allogeneic stem cell transplant from a related donor, so the T cells may come from the graft donor. Some clones in this sample may be carry-over from other donors' samples. DNA for the CDR3: TGTGCCAGCAGTTCGATAGCGGGAGGCAATGAGCAGTTCTTC. Encoded protein: CASSSIAGGNEQFF.